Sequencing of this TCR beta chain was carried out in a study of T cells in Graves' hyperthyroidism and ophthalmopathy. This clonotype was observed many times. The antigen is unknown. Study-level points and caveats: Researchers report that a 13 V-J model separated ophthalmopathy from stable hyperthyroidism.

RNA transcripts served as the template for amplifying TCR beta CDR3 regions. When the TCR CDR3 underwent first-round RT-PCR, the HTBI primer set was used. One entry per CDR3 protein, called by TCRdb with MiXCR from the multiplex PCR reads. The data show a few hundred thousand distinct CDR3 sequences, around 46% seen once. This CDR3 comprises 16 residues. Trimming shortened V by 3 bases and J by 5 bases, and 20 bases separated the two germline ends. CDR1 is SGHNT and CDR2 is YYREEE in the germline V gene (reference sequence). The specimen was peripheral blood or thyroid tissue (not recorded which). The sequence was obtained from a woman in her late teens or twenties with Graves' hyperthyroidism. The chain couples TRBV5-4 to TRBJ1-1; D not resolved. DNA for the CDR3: TGTGCCAGCAGCTGGGGTGGCAGAACTTACTCGACTGAAGCTTTCTTT. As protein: CASSWGGRTYSTEAFF.